Sequencing of this T cell receptor beta chain was carried out in a study of blood T cell repertoires in COVID-19. Study background: Samples of COVID-19 (acute and convalescent) were obtained from the United States, Italy and Spain.

TCRdb keeps only in-frame clones here, not all; method: immunoSEQ multiplex PCR. The sample yields about 110,000 clones, approximately 88% seen once. Germline assignment: CDR1 MDHEN and CDR2 SYDVKM. CDR3 length: 14 residues. Between the trimmed V and J ends, which lost 2 bases and 10 bases, there was a span of 15 bases. The specimen sequenced was peripheral blood. The sequence was collected from a woman aged 70-85 years with acute or convalescent COVID-19. V gene TRBV28 combines with J gene TRBJ2-1; D gene ambiguous. The CDR3 protein is CASSLTFDVAEQFF. In nucleotides, the CDR3 is TGTGCCAGCAGTTTAACCTTTGATGTTGCGGAGCAGTTCTTC.